This T cell receptor beta chain was captured by sequencing in a study of technical replicates of blood from a handful of donors. Data came from immunoSEQ multiplex PCR; TCRdb stores just in-frame clones and leaves some out. The sample contains roughly 93,000 clones, around 95% of which appear only once. The sequence was obtained from a human donor in good health. The sequenced material came from T cells isolated from PBMCs.

CDR3 DNA: TGTGCCTGGAGTAGACAGGGGAACATTCAGTACTTC. This codes for CAWSRQGNIQYF. This sequence joins TRBV30 and TRBJ2-4, with 8 bases fitting TRBD1. This CDR3 region has 12 residues. Germline V gene sequence: CDR1 GTSNPN, CDR2 SVGIG (reference sequence). The V segment lost 2 bases and the J segment 7 bases; nucleotides outside the gene matches: 1.